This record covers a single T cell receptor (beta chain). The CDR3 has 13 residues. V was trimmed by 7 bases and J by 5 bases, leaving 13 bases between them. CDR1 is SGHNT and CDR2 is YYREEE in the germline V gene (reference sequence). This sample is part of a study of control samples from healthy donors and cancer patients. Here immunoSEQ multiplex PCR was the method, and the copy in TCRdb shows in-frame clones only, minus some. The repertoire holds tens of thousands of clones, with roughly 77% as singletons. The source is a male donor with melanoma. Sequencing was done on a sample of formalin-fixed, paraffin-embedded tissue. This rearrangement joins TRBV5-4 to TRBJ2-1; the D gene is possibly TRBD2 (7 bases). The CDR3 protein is CASWGGRDNEQFF. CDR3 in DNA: TGTGCCAGCTGGGGGGGCAGGGACAATGAGCAGTTCTTC.